This TCR beta chain was identified in a study of T cell responses to AZD1222 COVID-19 vaccine. Findings and limits, study-wide: Donors in the cohort were predominantly white British and more often female, and clonal diversity was possibly underestimated. Of spike-specific TCRs, nearly half reportedly target regions left unmutated in variants.

Germline V gene lookup returns CDR1 MNHEY and CDR2 SVGEGT. J was trimmed by 7 bases and V by 5 bases; bases with no gene match: 6. CDR3 length: 14 residues. A note on this clone: The target antigen is unknown.

Some clones are missing from TCRdb's copy, which holds only in-frame ones; the method was immunoSEQ multiplex PCR. Of around 110,000 clones in the sample, 90% to 95% were seen once. J is TRBJ2-1 and V is TRBV6-2 or TRBV6-3; 9 nucleotides match TRBD1. The source material was peripheral blood, sampled on day 0 of AZD1222 vaccination. This TCR was sampled from an adult in good health. Here the CDR3 DNA reads TGTGCCAGCAGTATACAGGGGGCGCGGAATGAGCAGTTCTTC. Translation: CASSIQGARNEQFF.